Each of the 7 T cell receptor beta chains below was sequenced from the same sample in a study of T cell clones after liver transplantation. Clones were read by immunoSEQ multiplex PCR, and TCRdb kept only the in-frame ones, dropping some. The table shows roughly 15,000 clones, with less than 85% occurring only once. The specimen comprised CD8+ T cells from blood, sampled about 50 months after liver transplant. The receptor set was obtained from a human patient who received a liver transplant. Some T cells may arise from the graft donor.

The rearrangement uses TRBV4-2 and TRBJ2-2, with 9 bases fitting TRBD2. Germline V gives CDR1 LGHNA, CDR2 YNFKEQ. This CDR3 has 17 residues. V lost 4 bases and J lost 4; bases outside the gene matches: 10. The CDR3 coding sequence is TGTGCCAGCAGCCTCTTTTTAGCGGGGGAGGGCACCGGGGAGCTGTTTTTT. Amino acids: CASSLFLAGEGTGELFF.

This clone was detected once. This chain joins TRBV11-2 and TRBJ2-7; 10 bases line up with TRBD1. Germline V lookup: CDR1 SGHAT, CDR2 FQNNGV. The CDR3 spans 15 residues. The ends lost 1 base at V and 3 bases at J; junction bases unmatched: 3. CDR3 sequence: CASSLGTGGFYEQYF. CDR3 DNA sequence: TGTGCCAGCAGCTTAGGGACAGGGGGTTTCTACGAGCAGTACTTC. Combining the CDR3 with reference TRBV11-2 and TRBJ2-7 gives the whole variable domain EAGVAQSPRYKIIEKRQSVAFWCNPISGHATLYWYQQILGQGPKLLIQFQNNGVVDDSQLPKDRFSAERLKGVDSTLKIQPAKLEDSAVYLCASSLGTGGFYEQYFGPGTRLTVT.

The chain links TRBV27 to TRBJ2-5, with TRBD1 matching over 7 bases. Trimming cost V 4 bases and J 5 bases; bases outside gene matches: 13. The germline V gene encodes CDR1 MNHEY and CDR2 SMNVEV (reference sequence). The CDR3 runs 16 residues. Here the CDR3 DNA reads TGTGCCAGCAGTTCCACGACAGGGTCAACGGAGGAGACCCAGTACTTC. Protein: CASSSTTGSTEETQYF.

This clone was detected only a few times. The rearrangement links TRBV9 to TRBJ1-1; the D is unclear. The CDR3 is 13 residues long. The germline CDR1 and CDR2 sequences are SGDLS and YYNGEE. Trimming cost V 4 bases and J 6 bases, with 13 bases left between them. The CDR3 DNA reads TGTGCCAGCAGCCTAGGTCCCGGAGCTGAAGCTTTCTTT. As protein: CASSLGPGAEAFF.

The genes are TRBV5-1 and TRBJ2-5; 7 bases map to TRBD1. The CDR3 is 14 residues long. CDR1 is SGHRS, CDR2 YFSETQ, per germline. The ends lost 4 bases at V and 2 bases at J; junction bases unmatched: 5. The CDR3 coding sequence is TGCGCCAGCAGCCCGACAGGGAAACAAGAGACCCAGTACTTC. Its translation: CASSPTGKQETQYF.

This clone was seen once. The chain couples TRBV7-2 to TRBJ2-5; maybe TRBD2 (6 bases). Germline assignment: CDR1 SGHTA and CDR2 FQGNSA. The length of the CDR3 is 15 residues. V lost 7 bases and J 2 bases, leaving 17 bases between the germline ends. CDR3 amino acids: CASIRSLAEQETQYF. CDR3 nucleotide sequence: TGTGCCAGCATCCGATCATTAGCGGAACAAGAGACCCAGTACTTC.

The chain employs TRBV5-4 and TRBJ1-1; D uncertain. The CDR3 covers 12 residues. V dropped 6 bases and J dropped 1 base, with 7 bases sitting between them. CDR1 SGHNT and CDR2 YYREEE come from the germline V gene (reference sequence). The DNA for the CDR3 is TGTGCCAGCAAAGTCGGGAACACTGAAGCTTTCTTT. Its translation is CASKVGNTEAFF.